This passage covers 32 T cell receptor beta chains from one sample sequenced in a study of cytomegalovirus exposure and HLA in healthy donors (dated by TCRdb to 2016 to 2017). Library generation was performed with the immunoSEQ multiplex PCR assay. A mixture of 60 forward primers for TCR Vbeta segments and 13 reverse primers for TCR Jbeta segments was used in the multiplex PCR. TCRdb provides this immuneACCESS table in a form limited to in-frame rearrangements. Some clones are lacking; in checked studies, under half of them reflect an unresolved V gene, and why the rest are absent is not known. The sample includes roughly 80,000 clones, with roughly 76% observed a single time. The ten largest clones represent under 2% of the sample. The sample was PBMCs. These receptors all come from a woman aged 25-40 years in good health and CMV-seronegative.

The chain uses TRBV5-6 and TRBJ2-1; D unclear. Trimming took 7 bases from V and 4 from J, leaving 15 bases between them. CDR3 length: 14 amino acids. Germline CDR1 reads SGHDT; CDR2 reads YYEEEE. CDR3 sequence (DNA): TGTGCCAGCTCCTTTTGGGTGCGGTACAATGAGCAGTTCTTC. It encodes CASSFWVRYNEQFF.

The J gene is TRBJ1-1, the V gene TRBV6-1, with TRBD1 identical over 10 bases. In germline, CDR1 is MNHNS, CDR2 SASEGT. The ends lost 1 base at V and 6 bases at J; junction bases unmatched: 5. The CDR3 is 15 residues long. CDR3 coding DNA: TGTGCCAGCAGTGAAGGGACAGGGGGGTCCGCTGAAGCTTTCTTT. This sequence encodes CASSEGTGGSAEAFF.

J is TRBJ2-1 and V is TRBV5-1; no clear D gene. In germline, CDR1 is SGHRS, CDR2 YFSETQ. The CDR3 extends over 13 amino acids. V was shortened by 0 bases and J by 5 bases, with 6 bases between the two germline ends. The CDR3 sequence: CASSLGYNNEQFF. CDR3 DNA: TGCGCCAGCAGCTTGGGGTACAACAATGAGCAGTTCTTC.

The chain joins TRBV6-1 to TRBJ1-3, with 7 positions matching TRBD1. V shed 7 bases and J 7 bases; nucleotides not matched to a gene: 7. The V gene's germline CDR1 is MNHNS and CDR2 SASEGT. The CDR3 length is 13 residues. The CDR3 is CASMTPGGNTIYF. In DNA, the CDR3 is TGTGCCAGCATGACCCCAGGGGGGAACACCATATATTTT.

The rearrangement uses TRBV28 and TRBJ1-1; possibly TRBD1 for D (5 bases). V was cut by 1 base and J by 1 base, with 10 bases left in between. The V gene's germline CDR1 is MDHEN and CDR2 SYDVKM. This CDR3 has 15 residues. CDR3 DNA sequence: TGTGCCAGCAGTTTATCCAGAGGACAGAACACTGAAGCTTTCTTT. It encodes CASSLSRGQNTEAFF. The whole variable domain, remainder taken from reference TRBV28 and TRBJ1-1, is DVKVTQSSRYLVKRTGEKVFLECVQDMDHENMFWYRQDPGLGLRLIYFSYDVKMKEKGDIPEGYSVSREKKERFSLILESASTNQTSMYLCASSLSRGQNTEAFFGQGTRLTVV.

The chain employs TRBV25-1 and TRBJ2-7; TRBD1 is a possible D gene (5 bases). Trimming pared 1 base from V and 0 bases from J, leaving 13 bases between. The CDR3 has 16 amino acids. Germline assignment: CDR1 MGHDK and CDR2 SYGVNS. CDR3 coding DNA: TGTGCCAGCAGTGAATGGGCAGGGTCAAGCTCCTACGAGCAGTACTTC. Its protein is CASSEWAGSSSYEQYF.

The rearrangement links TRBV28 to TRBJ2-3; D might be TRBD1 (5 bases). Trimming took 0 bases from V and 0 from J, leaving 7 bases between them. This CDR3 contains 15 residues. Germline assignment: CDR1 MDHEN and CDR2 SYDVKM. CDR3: CASSLWTVSTDTQYF. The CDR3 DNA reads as TGTGCCAGCAGTTTATGGACAGTTAGCACAGATACGCAGTATTTT. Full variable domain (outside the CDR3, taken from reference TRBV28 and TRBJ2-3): DVKVTQSSRYLVKRTGEKVFLECVQDMDHENMFWYRQDPGLGLRLIYFSYDVKMKEKGDIPEGYSVSREKKERFSLILESASTNQTSMYLCASSLWTVSTDTQYFGPGTRLTVL.

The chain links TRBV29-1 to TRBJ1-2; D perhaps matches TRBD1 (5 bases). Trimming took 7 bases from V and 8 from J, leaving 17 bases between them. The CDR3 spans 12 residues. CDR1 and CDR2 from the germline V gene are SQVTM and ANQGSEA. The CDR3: CSGGQDSLGYTF. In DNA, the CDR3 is TGCAGCGGGGGCCAAGACTCGCTCGGCTACACCTTC. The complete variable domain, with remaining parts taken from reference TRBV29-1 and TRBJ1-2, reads SAVISQKPSRDICQRGTSLTIQCQVDSQVTMMFWYRQQPGQSLTLIATANQGSEATYESGFVIDKFPISRPNLTFSTLTVSNMSPEDSSIYLCSGGQDSLGYTFGSGTRLTVV.

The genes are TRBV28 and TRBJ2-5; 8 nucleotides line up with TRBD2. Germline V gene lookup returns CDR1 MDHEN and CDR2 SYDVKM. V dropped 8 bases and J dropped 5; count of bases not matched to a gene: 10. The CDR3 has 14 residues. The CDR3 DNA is TGTGCCAGCCGGGAGGGCGGGACCTGGGAGACCCAGTACTTC. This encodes CASREGGTWETQYF.

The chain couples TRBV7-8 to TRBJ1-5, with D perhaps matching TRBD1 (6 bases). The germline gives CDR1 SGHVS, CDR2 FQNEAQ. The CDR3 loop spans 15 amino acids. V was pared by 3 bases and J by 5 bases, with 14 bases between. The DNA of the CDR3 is TGTGCCAGCAGCTTCATGACAGGTACGGATCAGCCCCAGCATTTT. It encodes CASSFMTGTDQPQHF. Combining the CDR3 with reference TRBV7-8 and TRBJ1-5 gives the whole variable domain GAGVSQSPRYKVAKRGQDVALRCDPISGHVSLFWYQQALGQGPEFLTYFQNEAQLDKSGLPSDRFFAERPEGSVSTLKIQRTQQEDSAVYLCASSFMTGTDQPQHFGDGTRLSIL.

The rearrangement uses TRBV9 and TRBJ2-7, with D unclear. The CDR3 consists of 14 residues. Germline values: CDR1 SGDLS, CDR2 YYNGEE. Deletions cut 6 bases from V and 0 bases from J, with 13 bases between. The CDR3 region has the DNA TGTGCCAGCAAGAGACTCTCGAGCTCCTACGAGCAGTACTTC. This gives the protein CASKRLSSSYEQYF.

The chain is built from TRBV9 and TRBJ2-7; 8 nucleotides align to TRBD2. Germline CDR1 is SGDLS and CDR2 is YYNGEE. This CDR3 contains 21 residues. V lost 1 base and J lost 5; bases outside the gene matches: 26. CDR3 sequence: CASSVRFSVRGGRGRGHEQYF. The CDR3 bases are TGTGCCAGCAGCGTACGATTTAGCGTACGGGGGGGACGGGGCAGGGGACACGAGCAGTACTTC. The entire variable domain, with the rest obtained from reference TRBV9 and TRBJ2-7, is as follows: DSGVTQTPKHLITATGQRVTLRCSPRSGDLSVYWYQQSLDQGLQFLIQYYNGEERAKGNILERFSAQQFPDLHSELNLSSLELGDSALYFCASSVRFSVRGGRGRGHEQYFGPGTRLTVT.

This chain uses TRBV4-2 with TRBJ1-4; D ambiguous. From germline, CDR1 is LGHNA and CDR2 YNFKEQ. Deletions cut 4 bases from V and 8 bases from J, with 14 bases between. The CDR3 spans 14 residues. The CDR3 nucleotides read TGTGCCAGCAGCCCAAGCTCGCCGTGGGAAAAACTGTTTTTT. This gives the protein CASSPSSPWEKLFF.

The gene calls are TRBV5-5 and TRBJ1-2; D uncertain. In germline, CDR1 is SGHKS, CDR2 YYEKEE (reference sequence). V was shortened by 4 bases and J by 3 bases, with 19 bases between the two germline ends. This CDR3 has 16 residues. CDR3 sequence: CASSRMAGGPDYGYTF. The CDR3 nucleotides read TGTGCCAGCAGCCGAATGGCAGGTGGGCCGGACTATGGCTACACCTTC.

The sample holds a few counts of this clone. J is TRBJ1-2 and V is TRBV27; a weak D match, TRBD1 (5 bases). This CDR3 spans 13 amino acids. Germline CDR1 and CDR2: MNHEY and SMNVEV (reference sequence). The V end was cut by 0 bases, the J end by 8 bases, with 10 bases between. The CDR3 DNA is TGTGCCAGCAGTTTATCAGGGGTTGGGGGCTACACCTTC. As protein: CASSLSGVGGYTF.

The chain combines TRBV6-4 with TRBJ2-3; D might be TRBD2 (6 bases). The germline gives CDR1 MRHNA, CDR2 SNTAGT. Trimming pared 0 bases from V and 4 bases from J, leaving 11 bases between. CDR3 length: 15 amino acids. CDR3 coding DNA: TGTGCCAGCAGTGACTCCACGGGAGCGGCAGATACGCAGTATTTT. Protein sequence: CASSDSTGAADTQYF.

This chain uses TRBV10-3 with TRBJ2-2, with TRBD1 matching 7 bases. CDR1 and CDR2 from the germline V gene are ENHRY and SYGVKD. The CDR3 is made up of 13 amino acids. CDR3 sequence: CAGAGGNTGELFF. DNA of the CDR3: TGTGCGGGTGCAGGGGGGAACACCGGGGAGCTGTTTTTT.

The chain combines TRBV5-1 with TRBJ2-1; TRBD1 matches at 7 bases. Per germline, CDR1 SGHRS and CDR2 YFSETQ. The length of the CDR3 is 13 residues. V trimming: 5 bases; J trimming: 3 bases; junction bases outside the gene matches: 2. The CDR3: CASSQGDYNEQFF. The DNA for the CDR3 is TGCGCCAGCAGTCAGGGGGACTACAATGAGCAGTTCTTC.

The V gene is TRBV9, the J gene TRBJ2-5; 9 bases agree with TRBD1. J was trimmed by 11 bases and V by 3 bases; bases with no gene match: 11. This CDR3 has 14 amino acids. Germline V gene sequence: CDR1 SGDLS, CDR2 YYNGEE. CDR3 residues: CASSAGQGTGEQYF. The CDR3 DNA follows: TGTGCCAGCAGCGCCGGACAGGGGACGGGAGAGCAGTACTTC.

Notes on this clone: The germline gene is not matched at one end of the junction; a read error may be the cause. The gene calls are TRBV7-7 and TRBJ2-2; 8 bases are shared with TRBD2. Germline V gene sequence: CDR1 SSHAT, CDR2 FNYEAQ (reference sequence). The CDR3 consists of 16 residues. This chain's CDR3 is CASSPGGAGVTGELFF. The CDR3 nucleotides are TGTGCTAGCAGCCCCGGTGGAGCGGGAGTCACCGGGGAGCTGTTTTTT.

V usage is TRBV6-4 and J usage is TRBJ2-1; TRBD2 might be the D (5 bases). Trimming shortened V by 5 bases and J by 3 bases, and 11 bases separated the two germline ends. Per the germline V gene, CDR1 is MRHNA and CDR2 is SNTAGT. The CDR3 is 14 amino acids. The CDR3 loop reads CASSSLAGYNEQFF. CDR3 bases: TGTGCCAGCAGTTCCCTAGCCGGCTACAATGAGCAGTTCTTC.

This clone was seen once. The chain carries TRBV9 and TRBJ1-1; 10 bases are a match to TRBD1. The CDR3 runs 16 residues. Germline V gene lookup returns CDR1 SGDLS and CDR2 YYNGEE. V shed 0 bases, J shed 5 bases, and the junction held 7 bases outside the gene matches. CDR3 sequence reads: CASSVGGTGVSTEAFF. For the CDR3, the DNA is TGTGCCAGCAGCGTAGGGGGGACAGGGGTGAGTACTGAAGCTTTCTTT.

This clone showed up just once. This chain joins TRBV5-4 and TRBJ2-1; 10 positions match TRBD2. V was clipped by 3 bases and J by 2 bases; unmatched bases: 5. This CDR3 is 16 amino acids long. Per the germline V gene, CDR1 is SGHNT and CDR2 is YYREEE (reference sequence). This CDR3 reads CASSSLTSGAYNEQFF. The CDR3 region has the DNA TGTGCCAGCAGCTCCCTAACTAGCGGGGCCTACAATGAGCAGTTCTTC.

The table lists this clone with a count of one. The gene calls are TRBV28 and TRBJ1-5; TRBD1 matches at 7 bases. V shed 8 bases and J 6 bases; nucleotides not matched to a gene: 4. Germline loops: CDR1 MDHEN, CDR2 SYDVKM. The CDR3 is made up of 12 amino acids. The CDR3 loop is CASQTGPQPQHF. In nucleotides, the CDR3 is TGTGCCAGCCAGACAGGGCCTCAGCCCCAGCATTTT.

CDR3 bases: TGTGCCAGCAGGGGGGACAGGGGCGGAGGAGACTATGGCTACACCTTC. This translates into CASRGDRGGGDYGYTF. The V and J genes are TRBV9 and TRBJ1-2; TRBD1 aligns across 10 bases. Germline V gene sequence: CDR1 SGDLS, CDR2 YYNGEE. Trimming cost V 5 bases and J 3 bases; bases outside gene matches: 10. CDR3 size: 16 residues.

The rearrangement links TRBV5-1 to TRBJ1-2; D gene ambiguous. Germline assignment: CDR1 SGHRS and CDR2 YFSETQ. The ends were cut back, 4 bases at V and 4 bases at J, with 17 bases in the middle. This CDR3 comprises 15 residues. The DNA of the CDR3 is TGCGCCAGCAGCCCGGACGGAGGCTACATCTATGGCTACACCTTC. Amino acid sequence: CASSPDGGYIYGYTF. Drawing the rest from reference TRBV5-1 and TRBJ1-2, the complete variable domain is KAGVTQTPRYLIKTRGQQVTLSCSPISGHRSVSWYQQTPGQGLQFLFEYFSETQRNKGNFPGRFSGRQFSNSRSEMNVSTLELGDSALYLCASSPDGGYIYGYTFGSGTRLTVV.

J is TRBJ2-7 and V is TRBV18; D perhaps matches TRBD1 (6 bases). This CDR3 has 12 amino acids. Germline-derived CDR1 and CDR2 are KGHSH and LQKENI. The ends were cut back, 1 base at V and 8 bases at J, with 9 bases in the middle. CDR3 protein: CASSPQGQQQYF. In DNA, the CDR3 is TGTGCCAGCTCACCACAGGGACAACAGCAGTACTTC.

The CDR3 nucleotides are TGTGCCAGCAGTTCACCTCTTCGGGACAGGGGTTCCGAGCAGTACTTC. The encoded protein is CASSSPLRDRGSEQYF. V usage is TRBV27 and J usage is TRBJ2-7, with 10 bases matching TRBD1. This CDR3 region has 16 residues. CDR1 is MNHEY, CDR2 SMNVEV, per germline (reference sequence). J was trimmed by 6 bases and V by 4 bases; bases with no gene match: 12.

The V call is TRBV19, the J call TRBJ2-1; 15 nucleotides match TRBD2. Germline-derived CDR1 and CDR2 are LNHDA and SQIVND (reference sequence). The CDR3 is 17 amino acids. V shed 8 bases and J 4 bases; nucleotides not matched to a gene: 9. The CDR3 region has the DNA TGTGCCAGTCGCGGACTAGCGGGAGGGCCGGGGTACAATGAGCAGTTCTTC. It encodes CASRGLAGGPGYNEQFF.

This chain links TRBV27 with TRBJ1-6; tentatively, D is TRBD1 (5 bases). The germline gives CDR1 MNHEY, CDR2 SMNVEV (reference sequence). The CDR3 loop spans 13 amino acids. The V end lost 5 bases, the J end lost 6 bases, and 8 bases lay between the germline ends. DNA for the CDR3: TGTGCCAGCAGTATTAGGGGTAATTCACCCCTCCACTTT. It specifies CASSIRGNSPLHF.

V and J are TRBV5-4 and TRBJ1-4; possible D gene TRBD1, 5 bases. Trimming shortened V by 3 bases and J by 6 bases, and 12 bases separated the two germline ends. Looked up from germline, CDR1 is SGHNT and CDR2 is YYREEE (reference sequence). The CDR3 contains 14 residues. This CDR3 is CASSSGGRDEKLFF. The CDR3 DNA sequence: TGTGCCAGCAGCTCGGGGGGACGGGATGAAAAACTGTTTTTT.

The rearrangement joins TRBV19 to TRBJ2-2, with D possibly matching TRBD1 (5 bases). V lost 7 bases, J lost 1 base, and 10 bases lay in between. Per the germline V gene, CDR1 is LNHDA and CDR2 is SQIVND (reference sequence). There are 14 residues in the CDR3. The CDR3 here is CASMKGLNTGELFF. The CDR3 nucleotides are TGTGCCAGTATGAAGGGGCTGAACACCGGGGAGCTGTTTTTT.